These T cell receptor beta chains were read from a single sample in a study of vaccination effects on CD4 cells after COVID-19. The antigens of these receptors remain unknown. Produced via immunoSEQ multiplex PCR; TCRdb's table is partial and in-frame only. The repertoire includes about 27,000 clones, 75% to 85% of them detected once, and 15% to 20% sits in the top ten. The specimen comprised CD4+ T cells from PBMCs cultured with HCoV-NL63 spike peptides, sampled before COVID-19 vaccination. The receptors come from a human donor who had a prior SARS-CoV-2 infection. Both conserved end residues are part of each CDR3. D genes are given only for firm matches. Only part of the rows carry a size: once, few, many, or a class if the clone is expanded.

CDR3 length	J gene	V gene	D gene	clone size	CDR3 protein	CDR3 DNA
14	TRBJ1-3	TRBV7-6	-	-	CASSGQVSGNTIYF	TGTGCCAGCAGCGGCCAAGTCTCTGGAAACACCATATATTTT
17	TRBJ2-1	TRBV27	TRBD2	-	CASRRSGAGSSYNEQFF	TGTGCCAGCCGCAGGTCTGGAGCGGGGAGCTCCTACAATGAGCAGTTCTTC
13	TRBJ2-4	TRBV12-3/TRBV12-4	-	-	CASSKGPKNIQYF	TGTGCCAGCAGCAAGGGACCCAAAAACATTCAGTACTTC
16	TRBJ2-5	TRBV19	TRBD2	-	CASSAGWRGGQETQYF	TGTGCCAGTAGTGCCGGCTGGCGGGGGGGCCAGGAGACCCAGTACTTC
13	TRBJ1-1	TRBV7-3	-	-	CASSLTGELEAFF	TGTGCCAGCAGCTTAACGGGAGAATTAGAAGCTTTCTTT
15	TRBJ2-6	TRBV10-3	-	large	CAISGTVSGANVLTF	TGTGCCATCAGTGGGACAGTCTCTGGGGCCAACGTCCTGACTTTC
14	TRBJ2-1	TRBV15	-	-	CATSRDIGGDEQFF	TGTGCCACCAGCAGAGATATTGGGGGCGATGAGCAGTTCTTC
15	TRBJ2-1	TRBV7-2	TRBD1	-	CASSTYRGPYNEQFF	TGTGCCAGCAGCACCTACAGGGGGCCCTACAATGAGCAGTTCTTC
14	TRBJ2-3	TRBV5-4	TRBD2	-	CASSYGLATDTQYF	TGTGCCAGCAGCTACGGACTAGCAACAGATACGCAGTATTTT
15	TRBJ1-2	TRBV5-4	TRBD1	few	CASRRDRGVGYGYTF	TGTGCCAGCAGGAGAGACAGGGGTGTTGGCTATGGCTACACCTTC
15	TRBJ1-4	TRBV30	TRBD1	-	CAWIMKGAANEKLFF	TGTGCCTGGATCATGAAGGGGGCAGCTAATGAAAAACTGTTTTTT
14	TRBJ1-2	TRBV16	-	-	CASSQLTGFDGYTF	TGTGCCAGCAGCCAACTGACGGGTTTCGATGGCTACACCTTC
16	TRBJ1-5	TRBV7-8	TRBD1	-	CASSLEGALSNQPQHF	TGTGCCAGCAGCTTAGAGGGGGCGTTGAGCAATCAGCCCCAGCATTTT
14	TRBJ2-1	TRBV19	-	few	CASSIGNAYNEQFF	TGTGCCAGTAGCATCGGGAACGCTTACAATGAGCAGTTCTTC
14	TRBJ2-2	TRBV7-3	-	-	CASSLRGGTGELFF	TGTGCCAGCAGCTTACGAGGGGGCACCGGGGAGCTGTTTTTT
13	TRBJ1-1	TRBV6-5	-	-	CASSYYRETEAFF	TGTGCCAGCAGTTACTACAGGGAGACTGAAGCTTTCTTT
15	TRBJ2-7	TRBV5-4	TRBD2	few	CASSLAGGRAYEQYF	TGTGCCAGCAGCTTGGCCGGCGGGAGGGCCTACGAGCAGTACTTC
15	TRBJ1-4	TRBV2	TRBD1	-	CASTKDREINEKLFF	TGTGCCAGCACCAAGGACAGGGAAATTAATGAAAAACTGTTTTTT
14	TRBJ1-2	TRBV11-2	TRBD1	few	CASSGGGSGYGYTF	TGTGCCAGCAGCGGAGGGGGCTCTGGCTATGGCTACACCTTC
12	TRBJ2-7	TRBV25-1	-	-	CASQGASYEQYF	TGTGCCAGCCAAGGGGCCTCCTACGAGCAGTACTTC
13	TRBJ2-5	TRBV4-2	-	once	CASSQETQETQYF	TGTGCCAGCAGCCAAGAGACCCAAGAGACCCAGTACTTC
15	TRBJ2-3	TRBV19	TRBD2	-	CASKRTSGSSDTQYF	TGTGCCAGTAAAAGGACTAGCGGGAGCTCAGATACGCAGTATTTT
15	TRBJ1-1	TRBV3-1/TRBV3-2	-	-	CASSQDLGMNTEAFF	TGTGCCAGCAGCCAAGATCTGGGGATGAACACTGAAGCTTTCTTT
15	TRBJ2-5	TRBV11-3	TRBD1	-	CASSPRLGGEETQYF	TGTGCCAGCAGCCCCCGATTAGGGGGCGAGGAGACCCAGTACTTC
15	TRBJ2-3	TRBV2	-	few	CASSGGRPTTDTQYF	TGTGCCAGCAGTGGGGGCAGGCCGACCACAGATACGCAGTATTTT
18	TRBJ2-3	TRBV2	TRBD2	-	CASTPGLALRFPTDTQYF	TGTGCCAGCACTCCGGGACTAGCCTTGAGGTTCCCGACAGATACGCAGTATTTT
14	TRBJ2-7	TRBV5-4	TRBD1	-	CASSLDRGSYEQYF	TGTGCCAGCAGCCTGGACAGGGGTTCCTACGAGCAGTACTTC
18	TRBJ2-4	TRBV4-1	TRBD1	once	CASSQRIDRGSGKNIQYF	TGCGCCAGCAGCCAGCGTATCGACAGGGGCTCCGGCAAAAACATTCAGTACTTC
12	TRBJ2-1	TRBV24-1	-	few	CATSDYSGEQFF	TGTGCCACCAGTGATTATTCGGGTGAGCAGTTCTTC
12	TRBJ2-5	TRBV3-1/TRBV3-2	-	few	CASSQIGETQYF	TGTGCCAGCAGCCAAATAGGAGAGACCCAGTACTTC
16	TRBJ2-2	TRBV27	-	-	CASRFTSRVDTGELFF	TGTGCCAGCAGATTTACTTCCAGGGTGGACACCGGGGAGCTGTTTTTT
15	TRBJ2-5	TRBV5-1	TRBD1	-	CASSGGQGTAGTQYF	TGCGCCAGCAGCGGGGGACAGGGGACCGCAGGGACCCAGTACTTC
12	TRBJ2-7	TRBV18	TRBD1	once	CASSQGQEEQYF	TGTGCCAGCTCACAAGGACAGGAAGAGCAGTACTTC
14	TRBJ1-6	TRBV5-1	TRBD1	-	CASSKDRNNSPLHF	TGCGCCAGCAGCAAGGACAGGAACAATTCACCCCTCCACTTT
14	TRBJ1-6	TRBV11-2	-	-	CASSLGALYSPLHF	TGTGCCAGCAGCCTGGGAGCCCTATACTCACCCCTCCACTTT
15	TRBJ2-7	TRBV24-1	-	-	CATSDSGGRSYEQYF	TGTGCCACCAGTGATTCTGGGGGGAGGTCCTACGAGCAGTACTTC
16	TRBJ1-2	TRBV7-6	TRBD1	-	CASSSMDRAADGGYTF	TGTGCCAGCAGCTCGATGGACAGGGCCGCCGATGGGGGCTACACCTTC
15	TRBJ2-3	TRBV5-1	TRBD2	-	CASSLTGTRADTQYF	TGCGCCAGCAGCTTGACCGGGACTAGGGCGGATACGCAGTATTTT
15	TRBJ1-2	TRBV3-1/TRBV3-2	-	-	CASSHSGQELYGYTF	TGTGCCAGCAGCCACAGCGGGCAGGAACTCTATGGCTACACCTTC
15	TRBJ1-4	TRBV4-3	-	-	CASSQGWAINEKLFF	TGCGCCAGCAGCCAAGGGTGGGCGATTAATGAAAAACTGTTTTTT
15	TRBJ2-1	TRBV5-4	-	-	CASSRALDSYNEQFF	TGTGCCAGCAGCCGAGCCCTAGACTCCTACAATGAGCAGTTCTTC
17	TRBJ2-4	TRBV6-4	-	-	CASSRPILIVWMNTQYF	TGTGCCAGCAGTCGCCCTATCCTAATAGTGTGGATGAACACTCAGTACTTC
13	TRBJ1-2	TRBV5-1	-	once	CASSHGTDYGYTF	TGCGCCAGCAGCCACGGGACCGACTATGGCTACACCTTC
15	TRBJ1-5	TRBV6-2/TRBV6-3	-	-	CASSYSPWGNQPQHF	TGTGCCAGCAGTTATTCCCCTTGGGGCAATCAGCCCCAGCATTTT
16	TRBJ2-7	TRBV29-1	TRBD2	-	CSVTDGSRTRNYEQYF	TGCAGCGTTACAGACGGAAGCAGGACTAGAAACTACGAGCAGTACTTC
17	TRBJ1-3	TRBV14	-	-	CASSQDPGGWSGNTIYF	TGTGCCAGCAGCCAAGACCCGGGGGGATGGTCTGGAAACACCATATATTTT
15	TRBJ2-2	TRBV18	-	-	CASSGVRSNTGELFF	TGTGCCAGCTCAGGGGTCAGATCCAACACCGGGGAGCTGTTTTTT
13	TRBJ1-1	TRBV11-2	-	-	CASSSSITAEAFF	TGTGCCAGCAGCTCCTCGATCACGGCTGAAGCTTTCTTT
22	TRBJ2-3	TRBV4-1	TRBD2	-	CASSHTRNPGLAGGPDTDTQYF	TGCGCCAGCAGCCACACCAGAAACCCGGGACTAGCGGGGGGGCCCGACACAGATACGCAGTATTTT
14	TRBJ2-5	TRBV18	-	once	CASSPNGGVETQYF	TGTGCCAGCTCACCTAATGGCGGGGTGGAGACCCAGTACTTC